This T cell receptor beta chain was retrieved from a study of chemoradiotherapy in HPV16-positive cancers (dated 2022 in TCRdb). About the full investigation: Candidate HPV-specific T-cell clones and common TCR motifs were defined by functional T-cell assays performed on cells from two HPV16-positive patients. Whether T-cell immunity against the HPV oncoproteins E6 and E7 changes during chemoradiotherapy and whether survival is affected by this immunity were examined in the study. TCR repertoires from 86 patients with HPV-related cancers were then used to track the candidate HPV-specific TCRs and motifs. Study-wide findings and limitations: Expansion of candidate HPV-specific clones and E7-related TCR motifs was observed in the tumor microenvironment during treatment, whereas no such expansion was observed for non-HPV-specific T cells. The survival association was reported for HPV16-positive patients, and the functional definition of HPV-specific T cells was derived from only two HPV16-positive patients. Among HPV16-positive patients, expansion of HPV-responsive T cells during chemoradiotherapy was associated with better recurrence-free survival.

With regard to this clone: Its antigen is unknown. Within one base of it there is no much larger clone, and no base qualities were kept.

Library preparation used the immunoSEQ multiplex PCR assay. TCRdb holds this immuneACCESS table with in-frame rearrangements only. Some clones are missing; in checked studies, unresolved V genes explain under half, and the rest has no known cause. This sample gives about 7,400 clones in total; around 72% of them show up just once. The ten largest clonotypes hold about a sixth of the sample. CDR1 and CDR2 are read off the germline V gene as MNHEY and SVGAGI. The CDR3 sequence holds 14 residues, the cysteine and phenylalanine included. Of the read, only the CDR3 DNA is kept; its 42 bases are in frame from base 1. Trimming accounts for 5 bases at V and 10 bases at J, while the number of junction bases matched to no gene is 11. Repertoires were sampled repeatedly over the course of chemoradiotherapy so that clonal expansion in the tumor microenvironment could be followed.

The chain was built from TRBV6-5 and TRBJ1-1, with 9 middle bases fitting TRBD1. The sequence came from a human donor with HPV-associated anogenital cancer. The input for sequencing was tumor tissue, taken from a patient who underwent chemoradiotherapy. The CDR3 protein is CASSPGQGRSAAFF. The bases are TGTGCCAGCAGTCCGGGACAGGGTAGGAGTGCAGCTTTCTTT.